The rows below give T cell receptor beta chains drawn from one sample of a study of beta chain features in type 1 diabetes. TCRdb keeps only in-frame clones here, not all; method: immunoSEQ multiplex PCR. The data hold about 320,000 clones, with approximately 14% observed a single time. Sequenced sample: central memory CD4+ T cells from blood. The receptors were gathered from a man aged 30-40 years in good health. The conserved cysteine and the conserved F or W are not part of the CDR3 here.

J gene: TRBJ2-7
V gene: TRBV6-5
CDR3 protein: ASMLGFSYEQY

J gene: TRBJ2-4
V gene: TRBV29-1
CDR3 protein: SVEDPVSQEKNIQY

J gene: TRBJ1-5
V gene: TRBV6-5
CDR3 protein: ASETGGSNQPQH

J gene: TRBJ2-4
V gene: TRBV5-1
CDR3 protein: ASSPRWGTDIQY

J gene: TRBJ1-2
V gene: TRBV18
CDR3 protein: ASSPSSANYGYT

J gene: TRBJ2-2
V gene: TRBV7-8
CDR3 protein: ASSLYRIANTGELF

J gene: TRBJ2-4
V gene: TRBV5-4
CDR3 protein: ASSSQGARAKNIQY

J gene: TRBJ1-2
V gene: TRBV20-1
CDR3 protein: SARDVFHT

J gene: TRBJ1-2
V gene: TRBV2
CDR3 protein: ASSEDSGGVGGYT

J gene: TRBJ2-7
V gene: TRBV7-2
CDR3 protein: ASSFQTSGVGEQY

J gene: TRBJ2-2
V gene: TRBV7-3
CDR3 protein: ASSSRTGELF

J gene: TRBJ1-1
V gene: TRBV6-6
CDR3 protein: ASSRTRETEAF

J gene: TRBJ1-4
V gene: TRBV7-9
CDR3 protein: ASSKGTVEKLF

J gene: TRBJ2-1
V gene: TRBV7-2
CDR3 protein: ASSKTRGGGGEQF

J gene: TRBJ2-1
V gene: TRBV2
CDR3 protein: ASSRVREGLGI

J gene: TRBJ2-2
V gene: TRBV5-1
CDR3 protein: ASSLESGPNTGELF

J gene: TRBJ2-3
V gene: TRBV5-1
CDR3 protein: ASSLDGSSPDTQY

J gene: TRBJ1-1
V gene: TRBV7-2
CDR3 protein: ASSLGSRGKNEAF

J gene: TRBJ1-5
V gene: TRBV4-3
CDR3 protein: ASSQDGGQGNQPQH

J gene: TRBJ2-4
V gene: TRBV7-2
CDR3 protein: ASSPREQGYQY

J gene: TRBJ2-7
V gene: TRBV5-1
CDR3 protein: ASSPSGRIHSYEQY

J gene: TRBJ1-1
V gene: TRBV19
CDR3 protein: ASSTFASGTEAF

J gene: TRBJ1-1
V gene: TRBV6-5
CDR3 protein: ASRKTASTEAF

J gene: TRBJ1-4
V gene: TRBV18
CDR3 protein: ASRTDINEKLF